Listed below are T cell receptor beta chains from one sample, sequenced in a study of blood T cell repertoires in COVID-19. The method was immunoSEQ multiplex PCR; TCRdb's version includes in-frame clones alone and lacks a portion of them. The sample has 30,000 or so clones; more than 85% are singletons. Specimen: peripheral blood. The receptors derive from a male donor with active COVID-19. CDR3s leave out the opening cysteine and the closing phenylalanine or tryptophan. The order of the fields is V gene, CDR3 protein.

>TRBV5-4
ASSPSRQDYEQY
>TRBV6-5
ASSNTGGTGNTIY
>TRBV7-6
ASSARGRDEKLF
>TRBV9
ASSAEAQGGKDEQY
>TRBV6-5
ASSSHPRSSGNTIY
>TRBV4-2
ASSQEGALSSYNSPLH
>TRBV5-1
ASSPPISPSGMSYNEQF
>TRBV18
ASSPLAGNYGYT
>TRBV27
ASSLGGLIDSPLH
>TRBV9
ASSVTGQSSYNEQF
>TRBV14
ASRSGGQGKPYEQY
>TRBV29-1
SVEAGFNYEQY
>TRBV5-1
ASSLTHLTGANVLT
>TRBV3-1/TRBV3-2
ASSQGQGASTEAF
>TRBV30
AWRGGGNEQF